A single sample is the source of the 27 T cell receptor beta chains below, sequenced in a study of control samples from healthy donors and cancer patients. Produced via immunoSEQ multiplex PCR; TCRdb's table is partial and in-frame only. The sample lists 130,000 or so clones; roughly 86% were seen once. The specimen was PBMCs. The receptor source for this set is a man between 50 and 59 years old with head and neck cancer.

J is TRBJ1-1 and V is TRBV5-6, with D unresolved. Trimming left V 2 bases short and J 2 bases short, with 4 bases between. The CDR3 extends over 12 amino acids. Germline CDR1 reads SGHDT; CDR2 reads YYEEEE. The CDR3 nucleotides are TGTGCCAGCAGCTTAGCTAACACTGAAGCTTTCTTT. It encodes CASSLANTEAFF.

V is TRBV28 and J is TRBJ1-6; D perhaps matches TRBD1 (6 bases). V lost 2 bases and J lost 6, with 11 bases in between. The germline V gene has CDR1 MDHEN and CDR2 SYDVKM. This CDR3 region has 15 residues. The CDR3 spells CASSLADRFNSPLHF. The CDR3 bases are TGTGCCAGCAGTTTAGCGGACAGATTTAATTCACCCCTCCACTTT.

The genes are TRBV7-2 and TRBJ2-2; 9 bases are a match to TRBD1. The CDR3 has 15 amino acids. The junction had 8 bases not matched to a gene; V was cut back by 5 bases and J by 7 bases. CDR1 is SGHTA, CDR2 FQGNSA, per germline. CDR3 in DNA: TGTGCCAGCAGCCCGGTTGGACAGGGGATCGGGGAGCTGTTTTTT. Its translation: CASSPVGQGIGELFF.

This chain connects TRBV6-2 or TRBV6-3 to TRBJ1-2; D is uncertain. The CDR3 consists of 13 residues. Germline V gene sequence: CDR1 MNHEY, CDR2 SVGEGT. The V end was cut by 4 bases, the J end by 12 bases, with 18 bases between. Here the CDR3 DNA reads TGTGCCAGCAGTTCCACCACCGGGCCCCAGAACACCTTC. It translates to CASSSTTGPQNTF.

This sequence joins TRBV6-1 and TRBJ1-2; D remains ambiguous. Trimming took off 8 bases at V and 6 bases at J, with 19 bases between the two ends. The germline V gene has CDR1 MNHNS and CDR2 SASEGT. This CDR3 is built from 14 residues. DNA for the CDR3: TGTGCCAGCGGGAATCAGGCGTTACCTAATGGCTACACCTTC. Its translation is CASGNQALPNGYTF.

This rearrangement joins TRBV20-1 to TRBJ2-4; D gene unclear. V shed 3 bases and J shed 0 bases, with 6 bases lying between them. The CDR3 is 13 residues long. Germline V gene lookup returns CDR1 DFQATT and CDR2 SNEGSKA (reference sequence). In DNA, the CDR3 is TGCAGTGCTAGTGTGGGAGCCAAAAACATTCAGTACTTC. It encodes CSASVGAKNIQYF.

This clone was seen only once. The genes are TRBV11-2 and TRBJ2-5, with 8 bases identical to TRBD2. Trimming cost V 8 bases and J 5 bases; bases outside gene matches: 7. Germline CDR1 and CDR2: SGHAT and FQNNGV. This CDR3 contains 13 residues. The CDR3 here is CASHAGGGETQYF. In DNA, the CDR3 is TGTGCCAGCCACGCGGGGGGCGGGGAGACCCAGTACTTC.

This chain joins TRBV6-1 and TRBJ2-5, with D unresolved. The germline V gene encodes CDR1 MNHNS and CDR2 SASEGT. The CDR3 totals 14 residues. V was cut by 2 bases and J by 2 bases, with 9 bases left in between. CDR3 amino acids: CASSEPGTQETQYF. The CDR3 nucleotides read TGTGCCAGCAGTGAACCCGGCACGCAAGAGACCCAGTACTTC.

V is TRBV3-1 (or the pseudogene TRBV3-2) and J is TRBJ1-5; TRBD1 aligns across 7 bases. Germline V gene sequence: CDR1 LGHDT, CDR2 YNNKEL (reference sequence). The trim removed 0 bases at V and 7 bases at J, leaving 12 bases unmatched. This CDR3 region has 17 residues. CDR3 sequence (DNA): TGTGCCAGCAGCCAAGATGCGGCAGGGGGATATGGACAGCCCCAGCATTTT. It is translated as CASSQDAAGGYGQPQHF.

Written as DNA, the CDR3 is TGTGCCAGCAGCTTAGTTGGACAGGGAAGTCTCCTCTACGAGCAGTACTTC. It codes for CASSLVGQGSLLYEQYF. The chain recombines TRBV7-9 with TRBJ2-7; 8 bases match TRBD1. The CDR3 contains 17 residues. J lost 3 bases, V lost 1 base, and 11 bases had no gene match. Germline V gene data show CDR1 as SEHNR and CDR2 as FQNEAQ (reference sequence).

The CDR3 sequence is CASSEGLAEFYEQYF. CDR3 nucleotides: TGTGCCAGCAGCGAGGGACTAGCCGAATTCTACGAGCAGTACTTC. The rearrangement uses TRBV9 and TRBJ2-7, with TRBD2 matching 9 bases. The CDR3 contains 15 residues. The trim removed 3 bases at V and 3 bases at J, leaving 7 bases unmatched. CDR1 is SGDLS and CDR2 is YYNGEE in the germline V gene.

This clone was counted once. The rearrangement uses TRBV24-1 and TRBJ2-2; the D gene is possibly TRBD2 (7 bases). Trimming stripped 12 bases from V and 3 bases from J, with 22 bases between. Germline V gives CDR1 KGHDR, CDR2 SFDVKD. CDR3 size: 16 residues. CDR3 sequence reads: CAASGAGVRDTGELFF. As DNA, the CDR3 is TGTGCCGCCTCAGGGGCGGGAGTGAGGGACACCGGGGAGCTGTTTTTT.

The chain uses TRBV6-6 and TRBJ2-3; tentative D call: TRBD2 (6 bases). Trimming removed 0 bases from V and 4 bases from J, with 11 bases in between. This CDR3 is 15 amino acids long. CDR1 and CDR2 (germline): MNHNY, SVGAGI (reference sequence). CDR3 protein: CASSYSGGAADTQYF. CDR3 bases: TGTGCCAGCAGTTACTCGGGCGGGGCGGCAGATACGCAGTATTTT.

The V gene is TRBV30, the J gene TRBJ2-7, with TRBD1 matching over 8 bases. CDR3 length: 15 amino acids. Germline trimming cut 0 bases from V and 4 bases from J; bases unmatched to any gene: 8. The V gene's germline CDR1 is GTSNPN and CDR2 SVGIG (reference sequence). The CDR3 spells CAWSVGRGHRYEQYF. CDR3 nucleotide sequence: TGTGCCTGGAGTGTAGGCAGGGGGCATCGTTACGAGCAGTACTTC.

The rearrangement uses TRBV7-2 and TRBJ2-5; perhaps D is TRBD1 or TRBD2 (5 bases each). The V gene's germline CDR1 is SGHTA and CDR2 FQGNSA. Trimming removed 5 bases from V and 5 bases from J, with 9 bases in between. The length of the CDR3 is 12 residues. The CDR3 DNA is TGTGCCAGCAGCCCCTGGGGGGAGACCCAGTACTTC. Amino acid sequence: CASSPWGETQYF.

The CDR3 is CASSAGTGGLQFF. In nucleotides, the CDR3 is TGTGCCAGCAGCGCCGGGACAGGGGGCTTGCAGTTCTTC. V usage is TRBV5-8 and J usage is TRBJ2-1, with 12 bases aligning to TRBD1. The CDR3 contains 13 residues. Germline values: CDR1 SGHTS, CDR2 YDEGEE. V lost 4 bases, J lost 12 bases, and 5 bases stayed unmatched.

This chain links TRBV9 with TRBJ1-1; D is ambiguous. CDR3 length: 13 residues. Germline V lookup: CDR1 SGDLS, CDR2 YYNGEE. V shed 0 bases and J shed 1 base, with 4 bases lying between them. CDR3 amino acids: CASSVGPNTEAFF. The CDR3 DNA follows: TGTGCCAGCAGCGTAGGTCCGAACACTGAAGCTTTCTTT.

The gene calls are TRBV6-6 and TRBJ1-5, with 8 bases matching TRBD1. The CDR3 spans 13 residues. The V gene end was trimmed by 6 bases and the J gene end by 6 bases; junction bases not matched to a gene: 4. The V gene's germline CDR1 is MNHNY and CDR2 SVGAGI (reference sequence). In DNA form, the CDR3 reads TGTGCCAGCAGCCAGGACAGGGTTCAGCCCCAGCATTTT. Residues: CASSQDRVQPQHF.

The chain has TRBV28 and TRBJ2-5; 7 bases agree with TRBD1. This CDR3 contains 13 residues. Germline V gene data show CDR1 as MDHEN and CDR2 as SYDVKM. V lost 7 bases and J lost 3; bases outside the gene matches: 5. The CDR3: CASTGTAKETQYF. The CDR3 DNA sequence: TGTGCCAGCACCGGGACAGCAAAAGAGACCCAGTACTTC.

The chain has TRBV7-2 and TRBJ1-2; D perhaps matches TRBD1 (5 bases). Germline lookup yields CDR1 SGHTA and CDR2 FQGNSA. V gave up 1 base and J gave up 2 bases, with 11 bases separating them. This CDR3 is 15 amino acids long. CDR3 loop: CASSLERQRNYGYTF. CDR3 bases: TGTGCCAGCAGCTTAGAAAGACAGAGAAACTATGGCTACACCTTC.

The chain couples TRBV5-1 to TRBJ2-7, with D maybe TRBD2 (6 bases). The germline V and J ends were trimmed by 2 bases and 4 bases, with 16 bases remaining between them. CDR1 is SGHRS, CDR2 YFSETQ, per germline. CDR3 length: 15 amino acids. CDR3 sequence reads: CASSFLTGGKYEQYF. The CDR3 DNA sequence: TGCGCCAGCAGCTTCCTGACTGGCGGGAAGTACGAGCAGTACTTC.

This sequence joins TRBV4-1 and TRBJ2-5; TRBD1 is a possible D gene (5 bases). Germline CDR1 reads MGHRA; CDR2 reads YSYEKL. With 0 bases removed from V and 4 bases from J, the gap between germline ends came to 6 bases. The CDR3 has 13 amino acids. CDR3 region: CASSQEQGETQYF. As DNA, the CDR3 is TGCGCCAGCAGCCAAGAGCAGGGAGAGACCCAGTACTTC.

In regard to this clone: Other DNA sequences in this sample translate to the same CDR3. This sequence joins TRBV9 and TRBJ1-4; TRBD1 aligns across 12 bases. There are 14 residues in the CDR3. The germline V gene has CDR1 SGDLS and CDR2 YYNGEE. Germline trimming cut 2 bases from V and 8 bases from J; bases unmatched to any gene: 1. CDR3 sequence reads: CASSVGTGGEKLFF. As DNA, the CDR3 is TGTGCCAGCAGCGTGGGGACAGGGGGCGAAAAACTGTTTTTT.

The chain employs TRBV7-2 and TRBJ2-1; TRBD2 matches at 8 bases. Germline V gene data show CDR1 as SGHTA and CDR2 as FQGNSA. The V segment lost 2 bases and the J segment 7 bases; nucleotides outside the gene matches: 7. The CDR3 has 15 amino acids. The CDR3 loop is CASSLISGSWNEQFF. For the CDR3, the DNA is TGTGCCAGCAGCTTAATCAGCGGGAGTTGGAATGAGCAGTTCTTC.

Regarding this clone: The identical CDR3 is also encoded by other nucleotide sequences in the sample. J is TRBJ2-2 and V is TRBV7-3; perhaps TRBD1 as D (6 bases). CDR1 SGHTA and CDR2 FQGTGA come from the germline V gene. V lost 3 bases to trimming and J lost 6 bases, with 8 bases between them. The CDR3 loop spans 13 amino acids. CDR3 coding DNA: TGTGCCAGCAGCTTCAGGGGCTCCGGGGAGCTGTTTTTT. Protein sequence: CASSFRGSGELFF.

The chain couples TRBV7-9 to TRBJ2-1; D might be TRBD1 (6 bases). Trimming stripped 5 bases from V and 2 bases from J, with 19 bases between. The CDR3 loop spans 17 amino acids. Looked up from germline, CDR1 is SEHNR and CDR2 is FQNEAQ (reference sequence). CDR3 coding DNA: TGTGCCAGCAGCCCGCAACGGGTGGGGGCCCCCTACAATGAGCAGTTCTTC. Protein: CASSPQRVGAPYNEQFF.

The rearrangement uses TRBV5-8 and TRBJ2-7, with 10 bases matching TRBD2. CDR3 size: 14 residues. CDR1 and CDR2 from the germline V gene are SGHTS and YDEGEE. V trimming: 5 bases; J trimming: 2 bases; junction bases outside the gene matches: 4. CDR3 bases: TGTGCCAGCAGTCGACTAGCGGGCCCCTACGAGCAGTACTTC. Translating it yields CASSRLAGPYEQYF.